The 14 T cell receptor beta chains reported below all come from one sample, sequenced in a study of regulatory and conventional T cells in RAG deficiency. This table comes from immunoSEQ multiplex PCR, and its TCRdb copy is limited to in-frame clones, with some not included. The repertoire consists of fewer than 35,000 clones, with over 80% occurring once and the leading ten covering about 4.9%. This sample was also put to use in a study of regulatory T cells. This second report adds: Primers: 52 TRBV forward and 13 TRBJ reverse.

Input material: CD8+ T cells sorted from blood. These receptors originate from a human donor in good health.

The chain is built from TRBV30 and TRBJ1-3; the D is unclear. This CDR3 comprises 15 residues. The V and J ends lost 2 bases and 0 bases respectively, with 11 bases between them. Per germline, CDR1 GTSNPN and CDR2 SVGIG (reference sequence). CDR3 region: CAWSPPSYSGNTIYF. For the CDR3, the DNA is TGTGCCTGGAGTCCTCCGAGCTACTCTGGAAACACCATATATTTT. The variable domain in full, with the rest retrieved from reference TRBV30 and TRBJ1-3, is SQTIHQWPATLVQPVGSPLSLECTVEGTSNPNLYWYRQAAGRGLQLLFYSVGIGQISSEVPQNLSASRPQDRQFILSSKKLLLSDSGFYLCAWSPPSYSGNTIYFGEGSWLTVV.

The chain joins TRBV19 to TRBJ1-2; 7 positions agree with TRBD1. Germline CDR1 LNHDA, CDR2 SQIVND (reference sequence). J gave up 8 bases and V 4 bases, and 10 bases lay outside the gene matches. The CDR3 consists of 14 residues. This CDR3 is CASSTRQGLRGYTF. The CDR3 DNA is TGTGCCAGTAGTACCAGACAGGGTTTGAGAGGCTACACCTTC.

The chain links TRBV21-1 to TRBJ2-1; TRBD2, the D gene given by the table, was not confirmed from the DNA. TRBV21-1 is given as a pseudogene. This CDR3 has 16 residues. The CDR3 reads CASSKPRTSDNNEQFF. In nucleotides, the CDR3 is TGTGCCAGCAGCAAACCGCGGACTAGCGACAACAATGAGCAGTTCTTC.

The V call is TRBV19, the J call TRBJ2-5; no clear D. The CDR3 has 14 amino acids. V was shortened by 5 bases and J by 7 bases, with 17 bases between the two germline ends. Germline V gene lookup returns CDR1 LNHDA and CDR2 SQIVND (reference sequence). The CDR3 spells CASSADLGEATQYF. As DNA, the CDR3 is TGTGCCAGTAGTGCAGATCTCGGCGAAGCGACCCAGTACTTC.

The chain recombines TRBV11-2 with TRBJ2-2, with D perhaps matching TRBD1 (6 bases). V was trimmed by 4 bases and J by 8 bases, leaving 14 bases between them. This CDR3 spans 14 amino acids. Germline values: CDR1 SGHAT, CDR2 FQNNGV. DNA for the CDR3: TGTGCCAGCAGCTCCCCAGAAGGGGGTGGGGAGCTGTTTTTT. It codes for CASSSPEGGGELFF.

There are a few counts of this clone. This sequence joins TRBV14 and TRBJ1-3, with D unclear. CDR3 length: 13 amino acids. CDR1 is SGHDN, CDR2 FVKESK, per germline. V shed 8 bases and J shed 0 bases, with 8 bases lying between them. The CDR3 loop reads CASSRGSGNTIYF. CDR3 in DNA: TGTGCCAGCTCACGGGGCTCTGGAAACACCATATATTTT. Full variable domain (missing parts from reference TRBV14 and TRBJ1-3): EAGVTQFPSHSVIEKGQTVTLRCDPISGHDNLYWYRRVMGKEIKFLLHFVKESKQDESGMPNNRFLAERTGGTYSTLKVQPAELEDSGVYFCASSRGSGNTIYFGEGSWLTVV.

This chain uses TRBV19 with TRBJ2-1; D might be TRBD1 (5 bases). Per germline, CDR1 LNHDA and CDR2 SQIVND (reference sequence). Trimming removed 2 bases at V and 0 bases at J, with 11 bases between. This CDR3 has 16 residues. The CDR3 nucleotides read TGTGCCAGTAGTATACCCGACGACAGCTCCTACAATGAGCAGTTCTTC. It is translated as CASSIPDDSSYNEQFF.

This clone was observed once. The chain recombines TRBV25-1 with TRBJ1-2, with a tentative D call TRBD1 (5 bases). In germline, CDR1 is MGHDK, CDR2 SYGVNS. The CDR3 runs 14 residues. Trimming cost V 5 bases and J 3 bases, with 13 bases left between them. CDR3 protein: CASSRRDVDYGYTF. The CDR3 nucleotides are TGTGCCAGCAGTCGCCGGGACGTCGACTATGGCTACACCTTC.

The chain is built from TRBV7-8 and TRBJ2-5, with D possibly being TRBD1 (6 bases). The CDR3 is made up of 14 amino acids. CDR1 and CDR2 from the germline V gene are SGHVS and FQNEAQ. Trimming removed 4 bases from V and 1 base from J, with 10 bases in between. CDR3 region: CASSSGQLQETQYF. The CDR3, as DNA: TGTGCCAGCAGCTCTGGACAGCTCCAAGAGACCCAGTACTTC.

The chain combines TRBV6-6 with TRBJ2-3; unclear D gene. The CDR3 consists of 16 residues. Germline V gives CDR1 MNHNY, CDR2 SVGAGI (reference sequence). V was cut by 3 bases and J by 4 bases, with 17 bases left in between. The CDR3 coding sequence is TGTGCCAGCAGTTATTCCCATCCGGACCCGTCAGATACGCAGTATTTT. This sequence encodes CASSYSHPDPSDTQYF.

The CDR3 bases are TGTGCCAGCAGTGACTCGGTGACAGGGGGCTACAATGAGCAGTTCTTC. It is translated as CASSDSVTGGYNEQFF. This chain connects TRBV6-4 to TRBJ2-1; 9 bases are a match to TRBD1. The J segment lost 3 bases and the V segment lost 0 bases, leaving 3 bases of the junction unmatched. The germline V gene has CDR1 MRHNA and CDR2 SNTAGT. The CDR3 length is 16 residues.

The CDR3 DNA reads as TGTGCCAGCAGCGTCCCGACAGGGACGGCCGATACGCAGTATTTT. This gives the protein CASSVPTGTADTQYF. This rearrangement joins TRBV9 to TRBJ2-3, with 7 bases that match TRBD1. The CDR3 loop spans 15 amino acids. Germline values: CDR1 SGDLS, CDR2 YYNGEE. V shed 2 bases and J 6 bases; nucleotides not matched to a gene: 9. Based on the CDR3 plus reference TRBV9 and TRBJ2-3, the full variable domain is DSGVTQTPKHLITATGQRVTLRCSPRSGDLSVYWYQQSLDQGLQFLIQYYNGEERAKGNILERFSAQQFPDLHSELNLSSLELGDSALYFCASSVPTGTADTQYFGPGTRLTVL.

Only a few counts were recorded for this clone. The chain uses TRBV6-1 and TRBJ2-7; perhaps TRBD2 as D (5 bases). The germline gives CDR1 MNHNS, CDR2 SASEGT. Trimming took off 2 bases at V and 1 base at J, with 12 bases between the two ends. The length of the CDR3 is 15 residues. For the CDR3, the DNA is TGTGCCAGCAGTGAAAGTGCTAGCCCATCCTACGAGCAGTACTTC. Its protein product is CASSESASPSYEQYF.

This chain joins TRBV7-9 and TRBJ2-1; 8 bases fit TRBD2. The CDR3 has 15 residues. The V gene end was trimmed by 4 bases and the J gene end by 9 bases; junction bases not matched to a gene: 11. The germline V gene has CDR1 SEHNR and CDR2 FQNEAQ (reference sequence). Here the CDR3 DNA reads TGTGCCAGCAGCTCAACGATTACTAGCGGTCGTGAGCAGTTCTTC. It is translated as CASSSTITSGREQFF.